This entry lists 15 T cell receptor beta chains sequenced from one sample in a study of human T cells and chemical hapten exposure. Regarding time point: patch test 2, 6 weeks after DPC sensitization. Specified treatment: therapeutic diphenylcyclopropenone sensitization with weekly scalp DPC. Each CDR3 protein gets one entry after TCRdb re-called the RACE reads with MiXCR. There are tens of thousands of distinct CDR3 sequences in the sample; around 9.3% occur only once, and about 5% lies in the top ten. The sequencing here drew on whole blood, taken in connection with sensitization to the hapten diphenylcyclopropenone (DPC). These TCRs come from a woman aged 50 to 60 with alopecia areata. Some clones in this sample may be carry-over from other donors' samples.

The chain is built from TRBV18 and TRBJ2-2, with unresolved D. The CDR3 sequence is 13 residues long. The germline V gene has CDR1 KGHSH and CDR2 LQKENI. The V end lost 3 bases, the J end lost 3 bases, and 5 bases lay between the germline ends. The CDR3 protein is CASSPADTGELFF. The CDR3, as DNA: TGTGCCAGCTCACCCGCGGACACCGGGGAGCTGTTTTTT.

This clonotype has a count of ten or more. The genes are TRBV28 and TRBJ2-6; no clear D gene. This CDR3 has 12 residues. V lost 8 bases and J lost 2, with 4 bases in between. Germline lookup yields CDR1 MDHEN and CDR2 SYDVKM. This CDR3 reads CASLAGANVLTF. Written as DNA, the CDR3 is TGTGCCAGCCTGGCTGGGGCCAACGTCCTGACTTTC.

This clonotype was observed many times. The chain links TRBV29-1 to TRBJ2-5; the match to TRBD1 covers 9 bases. The V segment lost 7 bases and the J segment 5 bases; nucleotides outside the gene matches: 2. CDR3 length: 11 amino acids. CDR1 and CDR2 (germline): SQVTM, ANQGSEA. In nucleotides, the CDR3 is TGCAGCGGAGGGACAGGGGAGACCCAGTACTTC. Amino acid sequence: CSGGTGETQYF.

This clonotype was seen more than once but under ten times. V is TRBV20-1 and J is TRBJ2-5; 7 nucleotides agree with TRBD1. The CDR3 spans 12 residues. CDR1 and CDR2 from the germline V gene are DFQATT and SNEGSKA (reference sequence). J gave up 5 bases and V 8 bases, and 8 bases lay outside the gene matches. Here the CDR3 DNA reads TGCAGTACATCGGGACAGCCGGAGACCCAGTACTTC. This sequence encodes CSTSGQPETQYF.

The chain has TRBV7-2 and TRBJ2-1, with D tentatively TRBD2 (6 bases). This CDR3 has 12 amino acids. V dropped 1 base and J dropped 12 bases, with 10 bases sitting between them. Germline CDR1 reads SGHTA; CDR2 reads FQGNSA. The CDR3 DNA reads TGTGCCAGCAGCTTAGACCAGGGAGGGCAGTTCTTC. It is translated as CASSLDQGGQFF.

This clonotype was counted at least ten times. V gene TRBV29-1 combines with J gene TRBJ2-3, with TRBD2 identical over 12 bases. The CDR3 covers 14 residues. From germline, CDR1 is SQVTM and CDR2 ANQGSEA. The CDR3 protein is CSSGTSGRTDTQYF. In nucleotides, the CDR3 is TGCAGTTCAGGGACTAGCGGGCGCACAGATACGCAGTATTTT.

This chain uses TRBV4-3 with TRBJ2-2; D unresolved. V lost 1 base to trimming and J lost 3 bases, with 9 bases between them. Germline-derived CDR1 and CDR2 are LGHNA and YSLEER. This CDR3 comprises 15 residues. The CDR3 coding sequence is TGCGCCAGCAGCCAAGGCTCTCAGTACACCGGGGAGCTGTTTTTT. Its protein is CASSQGSQYTGELFF.

Ten or more counts support this clonotype. The V and J genes are TRBV28 and TRBJ1-2, with 9 bases lining up with TRBD1. With V trimmed by 4 bases and J by 7 bases, 7 bases remained unmatched. This CDR3 has 14 residues. Germline lookup yields CDR1 MDHEN and CDR2 SYDVKM. CDR3 nucleotide sequence: TGTGCCAGCAGTTGGACAGGGGTGATCGGTGGCTACACCTTC. Its protein is CASSWTGVIGGYTF.

V is TRBV29-1 and J is TRBJ2-1; D is perhaps TRBD2 (5 bases). This CDR3 spans 11 amino acids. Trimming removed 4 bases at V and 6 bases at J, with 7 bases between. Germline CDR1 and CDR2: SQVTM and ANQGSEA. CDR3 in amino acids: CSVGLANEQFF. The CDR3 DNA is TGCAGCGTTGGGCTAGCCAATGAGCAGTTCTTC.

This clonotype was found many times. This sequence joins TRBV5-1 and TRBJ1-1; TRBD1 matches at 7 bases. Germline-derived CDR1 and CDR2 are SGHRS and YFSETQ. The CDR3 length is 16 residues. Losses at the gene ends were 4 bases for V and 5 bases for J; bases not matched to a gene: 14. The CDR3 protein is CASSSDREMRGTEAFF. The CDR3 nucleotides read TGCGCCAGCAGCAGTGACAGGGAAATGAGAGGAACTGAAGCTTTCTTT.

The chain recombines TRBV5-1 with TRBJ2-3; D is ambiguous. With 1 base removed from V and 2 bases from J, the gap between germline ends came to 8 bases. There are 14 residues in the CDR3. From germline, CDR1 is SGHRS and CDR2 YFSETQ. The CDR3 coding sequence is TGCGCCAGCAGCTTGAGCCTAGTCACAGATACGCAGTATTTT. Its protein is CASSLSLVTDTQYF.

The chain uses TRBV7-6 and TRBJ2-5, with unresolved D. This CDR3 spans 14 amino acids. Germline CDR1 and CDR2: SGHVS and FNYEAQ. The germline V and J ends were trimmed by 1 base and 3 bases, with 9 bases remaining between them. The CDR3: CASSLGAAKETQYF. The CDR3, as DNA: TGTGCCAGCAGCTTAGGGGCAGCCAAAGAGACCCAGTACTTC.

This clonotype appeared a single time. This rearrangement joins TRBV5-1 to TRBJ2-7; the match to TRBD1 covers 8 bases. This CDR3 is built from 15 residues. From germline, CDR1 is SGHRS and CDR2 YFSETQ. The J segment lost 6 bases and the V segment lost 4 bases, leaving 12 bases of the junction unmatched. The CDR3 region has the DNA TGCGCCAGCAGCACAGCCGGGACAGGACTAAGCGAGCAGTACTTC. It specifies CASSTAGTGLSEQYF.

This clonotype was seen a handful of times. This chain uses TRBV30 with TRBJ1-1; no reliable D call. The CDR3 consists of 14 residues. Germline V gives CDR1 GTSNPN, CDR2 SVGIG (reference sequence). V shed 0 bases and J shed 5 bases, with 13 bases lying between them. The CDR3 loop is CAWSVIGGGTEAFF. In DNA form, the CDR3 reads TGTGCCTGGAGTGTAATAGGTGGAGGAACTGAAGCTTTCTTT.

The J gene is TRBJ1-2, the V gene TRBV12-3 or TRBV12-4, with D perhaps matching TRBD1 (5 bases). V was cut by 6 bases and J by 2 bases, with 16 bases left in between. This CDR3 region has 15 residues. The CDR3 nucleotides read TGTGCCAGCAGACCCGGGACTGGGGGGAACTATGGCTACACCTTC. Protein sequence: CASRPGTGGNYGYTF.